This T cell receptor (beta chain) was profiled in a study of blood T cell repertoires in COVID-19. Study-level information: Acute and convalescent COVID-19 specimens originated in the United States, Italy and Spain.

Germline V gene lookup returns CDR1 GTSNPN and CDR2 SVGIG (reference sequence). Germline trimming cut 0 bases from V and 5 bases from J; bases unmatched to any gene: 6. This CDR3 region has 15 residues. Generated by immunoSEQ multiplex PCR, the TCRdb table keeps only in-frame clones and is missing some. The sample carries roughly 140,000 clones, about 85% recorded once. One Seattle source followed patients from active infection through their disease course. This TCR was sampled from a woman aged 55-69 years with COVID-19, enrolled during active disease. J is TRBJ2-1 and V is TRBV30; 8 bases align to TRBD2. Sequencing was performed on peripheral blood. The CDR3, as DNA: TGTGCCTGGAGTGTACGCGCGGGGGGCCACAATGAGCAGTTCTTC. This gives the protein CAWSVRAGGHNEQFF. The full variable domain, with the rest looked up from reference TRBV30 and TRBJ2-1, is SQTIHQWPATLVQPVGSPLSLECTVEGTSNPNLYWYRQAAGRGLQLLFYSVGIGQISSEVPQNLSASRPQDRQFILSSKKLLLSDSGFYLCAWSVRAGGHNEQFFGPGTRLTVL.